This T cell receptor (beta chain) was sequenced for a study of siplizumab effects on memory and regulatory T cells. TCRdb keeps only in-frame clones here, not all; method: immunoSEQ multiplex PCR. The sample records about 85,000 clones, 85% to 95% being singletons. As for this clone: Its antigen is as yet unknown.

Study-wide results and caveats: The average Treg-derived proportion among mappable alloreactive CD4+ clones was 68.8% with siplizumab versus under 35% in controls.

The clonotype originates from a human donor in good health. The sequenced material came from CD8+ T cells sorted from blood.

The CDR3 loop is CASSGGVRPEQYF. The DNA for the CDR3 is TGTGCCAGCAGCGGCGGGGTACGACCCGAGCAGTACTTC. The genes are TRBV2 and TRBJ2-7; a possible D gene is TRBD2 (6 bases). The V gene lost 6 bases and the J gene lost 6 bases, with 15 bases spanning the gap. There are 13 residues in the CDR3. Germline V CDR1 and CDR2: SNHLY, FYNNEI.